The 19 T cell receptor beta chains below were found in one sample sequenced in a study of T cells after yellow fever vaccination. A single record per CDR3 protein comes from TCRdb applying MiXCR to the 5' RACE reads. The data contain 100,000 to 150,000 distinct CDR3 sequences, more than 7.5% of them singletons. The material sequenced was CD8+ T cells sorted from PBMCs, taken on the day of the yellow fever booster vaccination. The receptors derive from a man between 18 and 29 years old who received the YFV17D yellow fever vaccine.

V usage is TRBV12-5 and J usage is TRBJ2-1; 9 bases are shared with TRBD1. The CDR3 loop spans 14 amino acids. The germline CDR1 and CDR2 sequences are LGHNT and FRNRAP. The junction had 4 bases not matched to a gene; V was cut back by 4 bases and J by 6 bases. The CDR3 region has the DNA TGTGCTAGTGGTTCCGGGACAGGGATCAATGAGCAGTTCTTC. This codes for CASGSGTGINEQFF.

This clonotype was counted ten times or more. This chain joins TRBV27 and TRBJ2-5; 11 nucleotides align to TRBD2. V shed 2 bases, J shed 5 bases, and the junction held 4 bases outside the gene matches. Germline V gives CDR1 MNHEY, CDR2 SMNVEV (reference sequence). The CDR3 consists of 15 residues. The CDR3 region is CASSLVAGGVETQYF. The CDR3 bases are TGTGCCAGCAGTTTAGTAGCGGGGGGGGTTGAGACCCAGTACTTC.

The genes are TRBV19 and TRBJ1-1, with D unclear. The V end lost 4 bases, the J end lost 6 bases, and 12 bases lay between the germline ends. Germline-derived CDR1 and CDR2 are LNHDA and SQIVND (reference sequence). The CDR3 has 13 residues. The CDR3 region has the DNA TGTGCCAGTAGTAACTCTCAAGGATCTGAAGCTTTCTTT. This sequence encodes CASSNSQGSEAFF.

This clonotype was seen many times. This rearrangement joins TRBV6-6 to TRBJ1-2; TRBD1 matches 8 bases. Germline loops: CDR1 MNHNY, CDR2 SVGAGI (reference sequence). Trimming removed 6 bases from V and 4 bases from J; junction bases left unmatched: 10. The CDR3 is made up of 15 amino acids. The CDR3 region is CASREPGQAPYGYTF. CDR3 bases: TGTGCCAGCAGGGAACCGGGACAGGCCCCCTATGGCTACACCTTC.

This clonotype was recorded a few times. V and J are TRBV20-1 and TRBJ1-2; 9 bases align to TRBD1. Germline V gives CDR1 DFQATT, CDR2 SNEGSKA (reference sequence). The CDR3 loop spans 14 amino acids. J was trimmed by 6 bases and V by 0 bases; bases with no gene match: 5. In DNA form, the CDR3 reads TGCAGTGCTAGAGATTGGGACAGGGCTAATGGCTACACCTTC. Its protein is CSARDWDRANGYTF.

This chain joins TRBV4-3 and TRBJ2-5; TRBD1 might be the D (6 bases). The V gene's germline CDR1 is LGHNA and CDR2 YSLEER. V lost 0 bases and J lost 2, with 16 bases in between. The CDR3 length is 17 residues. The CDR3 nucleotides are TGCGCCAGCAGCCAAGACGGTCGGATAGGGGGACAAGAGACCCAGTACTTC. It translates to CASSQDGRIGGQETQYF.

A few counts support this clonotype. The J gene is TRBJ2-3, the V gene TRBV14; 10 bases fit TRBD1. The trim removed 4 bases at V and 4 bases at J, leaving 2 bases unmatched. Germline-derived CDR1 and CDR2 are SGHDN and FVKESK. This CDR3 spans 14 amino acids. The CDR3 nucleotides read TGTGCCAGCAGCCCGGACAGGGGGGCAGATACGCAGTATTTT. It codes for CASSPDRGADTQYF.

This clonotype was detected a few times. V gene TRBV14 combines with J gene TRBJ2-3; no reliable D call. CDR3 length: 13 residues. Germline-derived CDR1 and CDR2 are SGHDN and FVKESK. V gave up 4 bases and J gave up 2 bases, with 7 bases separating them. The CDR3 bases are TGTGCCAGCAGCCGAGGATTCACAGATACGCAGTATTTT. Its translation is CASSRGFTDTQYF.

The chain combines TRBV6-5 with TRBJ2-1, with D possibly TRBD1 on 6 matching bases. CDR3 size: 13 residues. Germline V gene data show CDR1 as MNHEY and CDR2 as SVGAGI. With 5 bases removed from V and 7 bases from J, the gap between germline ends came to 12 bases. This chain's CDR3 is CASSDYRENEQFF. CDR3 nucleotide sequence: TGTGCCAGCAGTGACTACAGGGAAAATGAGCAGTTCTTC.

CDR3 sequence reads: CASAADTQYF. Written as DNA, the CDR3 is TGTGCCTCAGCTGCGGATACGCAGTATTTT. J is TRBJ2-3 and V is TRBV2; D unclear. CDR3 length equals 10 residues. CDR1 and CDR2 (germline): SNHLY, FYNNEI. Trimming left V 11 bases short and J 6 bases short, with 9 bases between.

This clonotype was seen a handful of times. V and J are TRBV6-2 or TRBV6-3 and TRBJ2-1, with D hard to call. Germline V gene data show CDR1 as MNHEY and CDR2 as SVGEGT. The CDR3 sequence is 13 residues long. V was trimmed by 0 bases and J by 7 bases, leaving 7 bases between them. Here the CDR3 DNA reads TGTGCCAGCAGTTACTCGATCCCTAATGAGCAGTTCTTC. This translates into CASSYSIPNEQFF.

In its sample, this clonotype was seen many times. V usage is TRBV4-1 and J usage is TRBJ1-1; D is perhaps TRBD1 (6 bases). V lost 0 bases and J 1 base, leaving 9 bases between the germline ends. Germline CDR1 and CDR2: MGHRA and YSYEKL. This CDR3 region has 15 residues. The chain's CDR3 is CASSQDRGQNTEAFF. CDR3 DNA: TGCGCCAGCAGCCAAGATCGGGGACAGAACACTGAAGCTTTCTTT.

The V and J genes are TRBV7-9 and TRBJ1-5; D is uncertain. V was clipped by 1 base and J by 3 bases, with 10 bases between them. The CDR3 is made up of 15 amino acids. Germline CDR1 and CDR2: SEHNR and FQNEAQ (reference sequence). The CDR3 is CASSLGFGINQPQHF. CDR3 DNA: TGTGCCAGCAGCTTAGGTTTCGGGATCAATCAGCCCCAGCATTTT. The full variable domain, completed using reference TRBV7-9 and TRBJ1-5, is DTGVSQNPRHKITKRGQNVTFRCDPISEHNRLYWYRQTLGQGPEFLTYFQNEAQLEKSRLLSDRFSAERPKGSFSTLEIQRTEQGDSAMYLCASSLGFGINQPQHFGDGTRLSIL.

This clonotype was detected a few times. The chain has TRBV6-5 and TRBJ2-7; 7 bases fit TRBD2. This CDR3 comprises 16 residues. V shed 5 bases, J shed 2 bases, and the junction held 12 bases outside the gene matches. Germline V gives CDR1 MNHEY, CDR2 SVGAGI. In nucleotides, the CDR3 is TGTGCCAGCAGTCCGATCGGGGGGTTGAGGGCCTACGAGCAGTACTTC. It is translated as CASSPIGGLRAYEQYF.

This clonotype was seen only a few times. The chain uses TRBV4-3 and TRBJ2-5, with D maybe TRBD1 (5 bases). Between the trimmed V and J ends, which lost 0 bases and 5 bases, there was a span of 10 bases. The CDR3 has 14 amino acids. Germline V gives CDR1 LGHNA, CDR2 YSLEER. CDR3 DNA sequence: TGCGCCAGCAGCCAAGATGGGGCAATGGAGACCCAGTACTTC. Its protein is CASSQDGAMETQYF.

The rearrangement uses TRBV4-3 and TRBJ1-2; no clear D. V was cut by 0 bases and J by 6 bases, with 14 bases left in between. Looked up from germline, CDR1 is LGHNA and CDR2 is YSLEER. The CDR3 sequence is 15 residues long. CDR3 bases: TGCGCCAGCAGCCAAGATACGTGGCAGTATGATGGCTACACCTTC. It yields the protein CASSQDTWQYDGYTF.

The chain links TRBV12-3 or TRBV12-4 to TRBJ1-6; possibly TRBD1 for D (6 bases). This CDR3 is 13 amino acids long. V was clipped by 2 bases and J by 10 bases, with 9 bases between them. The CDR3 nucleotides are TGTGCCAGCAGTTTATTCGGGGGCTCACCCCTCCACTTT. This gives the protein CASSLFGGSPLHF.

This clonotype was counted at least ten times. The chain employs TRBV3-1 and TRBJ2-2; 9 bases are shared with TRBD1. This CDR3 has 17 residues. The J segment lost 2 bases and the V segment lost 3 bases, leaving 7 bases of the junction unmatched. Germline assignment: CDR1 LGHDT and CDR2 YNNKEL (reference sequence). The CDR3 region is CASSQRPGQGNTGELFF. The CDR3 region has the DNA TGTGCCAGCAGCCAGCGCCCGGGACAGGGTAACACCGGGGAGCTGTTTTTT.

At least ten counts were recorded for this clonotype. This sequence joins TRBV20-1 and TRBJ2-1; D uncertain. Germline CDR1 reads DFQATT; CDR2 reads SNEGSKA (reference sequence). This CDR3 region has 12 residues. The ends were cut back, 3 bases at V and 9 bases at J, with 12 bases in the middle. The CDR3 nucleotides read TGCAGTGCTAGCGGGCGGTCGAGTGAGCAGTTCTTC. It yields the protein CSASGRSSEQFF.